These 26 T cell receptor beta chains were all obtained from the same sample, sequenced in a study of T-cell reconstitution after alpha-beta-depleted transplantation in children. A TCRbeta library incorporating unique molecular identifiers was prepared. Each CDR3 protein gets one entry after TCRdb re-called the PCR reads with MiXCR. The sample contains 200,000 or so distinct CDR3 sequences, roughly 6.5% of which appear only once. Specimen: PBMCs, collected before TCRalphabeta/CD19-depleted stem cell transplant. The receptors were sampled from a girl less than two years old with combined immunodeficiency, due to receive a stem cell transplant.

This clonotype was counted at least ten times. This chain links TRBV4-3 with TRBJ1-2; 7 bases are a match to TRBD1. The CDR3 runs to 18 residues. The germline V gene encodes CDR1 LGHNA and CDR2 YSLEER. V shed 0 bases and J 4 bases; nucleotides not matched to a gene: 14. The CDR3 nucleotides read TGCGCCAGCAGCCAAGATCGTCGTGGGACAGCACTCTTCTATGGCTACACCTTC. Protein: CASSQDRRGTALFYGYTF.

This clonotype was picked up many times. The V gene is TRBV5-1, the J gene TRBJ2-7; D may correspond to TRBD1 or TRBD2 (5 bases each). CDR3 length: 15 residues. Trimming left V 0 bases short and J 0 bases short, with 10 bases between. Germline CDR1 reads SGHRS; CDR2 reads YFSETQ. For the CDR3, the DNA is TGCGCCAGCAGCTTGGGATTCGGGGCCTCCTACGAGCAGTACTTC. Protein: CASSLGFGASYEQYF.

This clonotype was seen a handful of times. CDR3 sequence reads: CASSPGSLPATDTQYF. Here the CDR3 DNA reads TGTGCCAGCAGCCCTGGGAGTCTGCCTGCCACAGATACGCAGTATTTT. V and J are TRBV7-9 and TRBJ2-3, with D possibly matching TRBD2 (5 bases). V lost 5 bases, J lost 2 bases, and 17 bases lay in between. Looked up from germline, CDR1 is SEHNR and CDR2 is FQNEAQ (reference sequence). The CDR3 has 16 amino acids.

This clonotype was picked up many times. The gene calls are TRBV7-2 and TRBJ2-1, with 8 bases matching TRBD1. The CDR3 runs 15 residues. Unmatched junction bases numbered 5, after V lost 5 bases and J lost 2 bases. The germline gives CDR1 SGHTA, CDR2 FQGNSA. The CDR3 sequence: CASSRTGQTYNEQFF. DNA for the CDR3: TGTGCCAGCAGCCGGACAGGGCAAACCTACAATGAGCAGTTCTTC.

This clonotype was recorded many times. The chain employs TRBV12-3 or TRBV12-4 and TRBJ2-7, with 14 bases identical to TRBD2. The CDR3 consists of 16 residues. With V trimmed by 6 bases and J by 5 bases, 9 bases remained unmatched. The CDR3 spells CASSRGLAGARDEQYF. The CDR3 coding sequence is TGTGCCAGCAGCCGGGGACTAGCGGGAGCGAGGGACGAGCAGTACTTC.

This clonotype was counted ten times or more. A read error may produce the germline difference seen at one junction end. The J gene is TRBJ2-3, the V gene TRBV5-6; the D gene is possibly TRBD1 (5 bases). There are 14 residues in the CDR3. The germline CDR1 and CDR2 sequences are SGHDT and YYEEEE. CDR3 region: CASRLDTSWDTQYF. The CDR3 nucleotides are TGTGCCAGCAGGTTGGACACTTCCTGGGATACGCAGTATTTT.

The CDR3 region has the DNA TGTGCCAGCAGTTTTTATAAGGAGGGGTTGAACACTGAAGCTTTCTTT. Translation gives CASSFYKEGLNTEAFF. The rearrangement links TRBV28 to TRBJ1-1; TRBD1 is a possible D gene (5 bases). V dropped 3 bases and J dropped 0 bases, with 14 bases sitting between them. In germline, CDR1 is MDHEN, CDR2 SYDVKM. The CDR3 runs to 16 residues.

This clonotype was seen ten or more times. The gene calls are TRBV27 and TRBJ1-2; 8 bases align to TRBD1. The CDR3 has 16 amino acids. CDR1 is MNHEY, CDR2 SMNVEV, per germline (reference sequence). The V and J ends lost 6 bases and 5 bases, in that order; junction bases with no gene match: 14. CDR3 protein: CASRFSLDREKYGYTF. Here the CDR3 DNA reads TGTGCCAGCAGATTCTCACTGGACAGGGAAAAGTATGGCTACACCTTC.

The sample holds many counts of this clonotype. The chain links TRBV28 to TRBJ1-4; D may be TRBD1 (5 bases). Trimming shortened V by 6 bases and J by 5 bases, and 19 bases separated the two germline ends. The CDR3 has 16 amino acids. Looked up from germline, CDR1 is MDHEN and CDR2 is SYDVKM. The chain's CDR3 is CASSPAGWGFNEKLFF. The DNA of the CDR3 is TGTGCCAGCAGCCCCGCGGGGTGGGGCTTCAATGAAAAACTGTTTTTT.

This clonotype appeared a few times. The rearrangement joins TRBV14 to TRBJ2-3; D not certain. The CDR3 totals 17 residues. Germline V gene lookup returns CDR1 SGHDN and CDR2 FVKESK. V dropped 0 bases and J dropped 0 bases, with 13 bases sitting between them. The CDR3 bases are TGTGCCAGCAGCCAAGATACGATTAGGACCAGCACAGATACGCAGTATTTT. Amino acid sequence: CASSQDTIRTSTDTQYF.

The sample holds many counts of this clonotype. J is TRBJ2-3 and V is TRBV7-8, with a tentative D call TRBD2 (6 bases). V gave up 3 bases and J gave up 0 bases, with 16 bases separating them. The CDR3 contains 17 residues. Germline lookup yields CDR1 SGHVS and CDR2 FQNEAQ. The CDR3 here is CASSFLWAGPSTDTQYF. The CDR3 DNA is TGTGCCAGCAGCTTCCTTTGGGCGGGGCCCAGCACAGATACGCAGTATTTT. Looking up the rest from reference TRBV7-8 and TRBJ2-3 gives the full variable domain: GAGVSQSPRYKVAKRGQDVALRCDPISGHVSLFWYQQALGQGPEFLTYFQNEAQLDKSGLPSDRFFAERPEGSVSTLKIQRTQQEDSAVYLCASSFLWAGPSTDTQYFGPGTRLTVL.

This clonotype showed up just a few times. V usage is TRBV20-1 and J usage is TRBJ1-2; tentatively, D is TRBD1 (6 bases). The CDR3 totals 19 residues. Germline V CDR1 and CDR2: DFQATT, SNEGSKA (reference sequence). The ends were cut back, 0 bases at V and 8 bases at J, with 31 bases in the middle. The CDR3 region has the DNA TGCAGTGCTAGAGATGGGGGGCGCGACGGGTACACCCCGGCTGGAGGCTACACCTTC. Residues: CSARDGGRDGYTPAGGYTF.

This clonotype was seen ten or more times. This sequence joins TRBV29-1 and TRBJ2-7, with D tentatively TRBD1 (5 bases). The length of the CDR3 is 12 residues. V was pared by 6 bases and J by 5 bases, with 14 bases between. From germline, CDR1 is SQVTM and CDR2 ANQGSEA. DNA of the CDR3: TGCAGCGTCTCTCAGGGTAGGGACGAGCAGTACTTC. Its protein product is CSVSQGRDEQYF.

This clonotype was recorded many times. This chain links TRBV6-5 with TRBJ2-4; weak D call: TRBD2 (5 bases). The V gene lost 5 bases and the J gene lost 0 bases, with 8 bases spanning the gap. The V gene's germline CDR1 is MNHEY and CDR2 SVGAGI. The CDR3 covers 14 residues. The DNA of the CDR3 is TGTGCCAGCAGTAGAGGACTAGCCAAAAACATTCAGTACTTC. Protein product: CASSRGLAKNIQYF.

This clonotype showed up many times. The V gene is TRBV9, the J gene TRBJ1-3; 7 bases agree with TRBD1. Germline CDR1 is SGDLS and CDR2 is YYNGEE. V lost 2 bases and J lost 8; bases outside the gene matches: 7. The CDR3 extends over 14 amino acids. The CDR3 nucleotides are TGTGCCAGCAGCGTCGACAGGGTGGCGGACACCATATATTTT. This translates into CASSVDRVADTIYF. Complete variable domain (other parts from reference TRBV9 and TRBJ1-3): DSGVTQTPKHLITATGQRVTLRCSPRSGDLSVYWYQQSLDQGLQFLIQYYNGEERAKGNILERFSAQQFPDLHSELNLSSLELGDSALYFCASSVDRVADTIYFGEGSWLTVV.

This clonotype was seen at least ten times. The chain carries TRBV7-7 and TRBJ2-5, with D possibly matching TRBD2 (5 bases). Germline V gene sequence: CDR1 SSHAT, CDR2 FNYEAQ (reference sequence). There are 13 residues in the CDR3. V lost 4 bases to trimming and J lost 5 bases, with 11 bases between them. The CDR3 region is CASSSPGEETQYF. CDR3 bases: TGTGCCAGCAGCTCTCCCGGGGAGGAGACCCAGTACTTC.

The table lists this clonotype with many counts. The V and J genes are TRBV4-1 and TRBJ2-1, with D perhaps TRBD1 or TRBD2 (5 bases each). V lost 1 base to trimming and J lost 15 bases, with 13 bases between them. Germline V gene lookup returns CDR1 MGHRA and CDR2 YSYEKL. The CDR3 is 12 residues long. The CDR3 reads CASSQGGLGAFF. The CDR3 DNA reads as TGCGCCAGCAGCCAAGGGGGCCTCGGGGCGTTCTTC.

Concerning this clonotype: A clone one base away is much larger, so this may be a read error. The V and J genes are TRBV9 and TRBJ2-3, with 8 bases aligning to TRBD2. The CDR3 runs 15 residues. Germline V CDR1 and CDR2: SGDLS, YYNGEE. Losses at the gene ends were 4 bases for V and 6 bases for J; bases not matched to a gene: 10. CDR3 nucleotide sequence: TGTGCCAGCAGCTCACCGGGAGGGAAAGGGGATACGCAGTATTTT. Translated, it gives CASSSPGGKGDTQYF.

This clonotype was recorded at least ten times. The chain links TRBV4-2 to TRBJ2-1; 7 bases align to TRBD2. Per the germline V gene, CDR1 is LGHNA and CDR2 is YNFKEQ. V lost 0 bases to trimming and J lost 2 bases; unmatched junction nucleotides: 7. The CDR3 loop spans 17 amino acids. The CDR3 bases are TGTGCCAGCAGCCAAGAAGCGGGGACTGGAACCTACAATGAGCAGTTCTTC. Its translation: CASSQEAGTGTYNEQFF.

This clonotype has at least ten counts. The rearrangement uses TRBV28 and TRBJ1-2; D not resolved. The CDR3 is made up of 17 amino acids. The germline V gene has CDR1 MDHEN and CDR2 SYDVKM. V was shortened by 3 bases and J by 0 bases, with 17 bases between the two germline ends. The CDR3 DNA follows: TGTGCCAGCAGTTTTAGAGGAACGAGGAGATCTAACTATGGCTACACCTTC. This sequence encodes CASSFRGTRRSNYGYTF.

This clonotype was found a few times. The gene calls are TRBV4-3 and TRBJ2-2; D gene uncertain. This CDR3 spans 14 amino acids. The germline gives CDR1 LGHNA, CDR2 YSLEER. V was clipped by 0 bases and J by 6 bases, with 8 bases between them. CDR3 coding DNA: TGCGCCAGCAGCCAAGATGAGGACCCCGGGGAGCTGTTTTTT. Translated, it gives CASSQDEDPGELFF.

V gene TRBV11-3 combines with J gene TRBJ2-2; TRBD1 matches at 8 bases. Germline V gene data show CDR1 as SGHNT and CDR2 as YENEEA. The ends lost 8 bases at V and 6 bases at J; junction bases unmatched: 11. This CDR3 region has 15 residues. CDR3 region: CASGSRDRGSGELFF. The CDR3 bases are TGTGCCAGCGGATCGAGAGACAGGGGCTCCGGGGAGCTGTTTTTT.

The table lists this clonotype with many counts. This rearrangement joins TRBV7-2 to TRBJ2-1; 7 nucleotides line up with TRBD2. Trimming removed 2 bases from V and 4 bases from J; junction bases left unmatched: 5. Germline V gene data show CDR1 as SGHTA and CDR2 as FQGNSA. This CDR3 is 15 amino acids long. The CDR3 DNA is TGTGCCAGCAGCTTAAGACTAGCTTCTTACAATGAGCAGTTCTTC. Amino acid sequence: CASSLRLASYNEQFF.

This clonotype was picked up many times. This chain connects TRBV20-1 to TRBJ2-5; D ambiguous. There are 13 residues in the CDR3. Germline-derived CDR1 and CDR2 are DFQATT and SNEGSKA (reference sequence). Between the trimmed V and J ends, which lost 2 bases and 0 bases, there was a span of 7 bases. CDR3 loop: CSARLKYQETQYF. The CDR3 DNA sequence: TGCAGTGCTAGACTTAAGTACCAAGAGACCCAGTACTTC.

This clonotype has a count of ten or more. V usage is TRBV4-3 and J usage is TRBJ2-1; no firm D call. Germline values: CDR1 LGHNA, CDR2 YSLEER. This CDR3 is built from 16 residues. Trimming shortened V by 0 bases and J by 7 bases, and 16 bases separated the two germline ends. CDR3 protein: CASSQDRSLPTNEQFF. The CDR3, as DNA: TGCGCCAGCAGCCAAGATCGGTCTTTGCCCACTAATGAGCAGTTCTTC.

This clonotype was counted many times. The genes are TRBV7-3 and TRBJ2-6, with D unresolved. Germline V CDR1 and CDR2: SGHTA, FQGTGA. V was pared by 3 bases and J by 2 bases, with 20 bases between. CDR3 length: 19 residues. CDR3 in DNA: TGTGCCAGCAGCTTTGCCCCAGTTCCCCTGGATACTGGGGCCAACGTCCTGACTTTC. This encodes CASSFAPVPLDTGANVLTF.